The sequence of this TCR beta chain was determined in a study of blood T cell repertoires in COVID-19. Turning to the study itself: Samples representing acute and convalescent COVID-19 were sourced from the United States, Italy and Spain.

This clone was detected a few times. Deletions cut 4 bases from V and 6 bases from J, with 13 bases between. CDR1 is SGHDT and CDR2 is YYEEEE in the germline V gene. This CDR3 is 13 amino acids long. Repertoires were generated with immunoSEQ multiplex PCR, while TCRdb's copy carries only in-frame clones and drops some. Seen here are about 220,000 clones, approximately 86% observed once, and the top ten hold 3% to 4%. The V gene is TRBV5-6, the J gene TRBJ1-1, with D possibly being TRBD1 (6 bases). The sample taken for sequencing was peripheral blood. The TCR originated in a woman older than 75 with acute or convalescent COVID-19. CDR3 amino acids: CASSPTGRAEAFF. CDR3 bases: TGTGCCAGCAGCCCAACAGGGCGAGCTGAAGCTTTCTTT.